These 27 T cell receptor beta chains share one sample of origin, sequenced in a study of CD8 T cells in Susac syndrome. With random hexamers, reverse transcription was performed on about 0.5 to 1 ug of RNA. One entry per CDR3 protein, called by TCRdb with MiXCR from the immunoSEQ multiplex PCR reads. The sample lists 170,000 or so distinct CDR3 sequences; 85% to 95% were seen once. Sequenced material: CD4+ T cells from PBMCs. These receptors all stem from a human donor with Susac syndrome.

The V call is TRBV9, the J call TRBJ1-2; TRBD1 matches 9 bases. This CDR3 spans 15 amino acids. Germline V gene lookup returns CDR1 SGDLS and CDR2 YYNGEE. V shed 3 bases, J shed 3 bases, and the junction held 6 bases outside the gene matches. The CDR3 is CASSGWDREDYGYTF. DNA of the CDR3: TGTGCCAGCAGCGGATGGGACAGGGAGGACTATGGCTACACCTTC.

This chain uses TRBV28 with TRBJ2-4, with a weak D call TRBD1 (6 bases). The germline V and J ends were trimmed by 3 bases and 3 bases, with 15 bases remaining between them. The CDR3 spans 16 residues. Germline assignment: CDR1 MDHEN and CDR2 SYDVKM. The CDR3 loop reads CASSLGTMEVKNIQYF. Written as DNA, the CDR3 is TGTGCCAGCAGTTTGGGGACAATGGAGGTCAAAAACATTCAGTACTTC.

The V call is TRBV7-9, the J call TRBJ1-4, with a possible D match to TRBD1 (5 bases). The CDR3 covers 12 residues. V was shortened by 5 bases and J by 8 bases, with 9 bases between the two germline ends. The germline gives CDR1 SEHNR, CDR2 FQNEAQ (reference sequence). CDR3 in amino acids: CASSTGGEKLFF. The CDR3 nucleotides are TGTGCCAGCAGCACCGGGGGGGAAAAACTGTTTTTT.

The chain employs TRBV20-1 and TRBJ2-3; the D is unclear. CDR3 length: 12 amino acids. Germline CDR1 and CDR2: DFQATT and SNEGSKA (reference sequence). Trimming took 3 bases from V and 2 from J, leaving 6 bases between them. In nucleotides, the CDR3 is TGCAGTGCTAGTGTCGACACAGATACGCAGTATTTT. Translated, it gives CSASVDTDTQYF.

The chain is built from TRBV24-1 and TRBJ2-5, with D possibly TRBD1 on 7 matching bases. The CDR3 spans 18 residues. Deletions cut 0 bases from V and 2 bases from J, with 18 bases between. The V gene's germline CDR1 is KGHDR and CDR2 SFDVKD. The CDR3 loop is CATSDLVQGTGEQETQYF. The DNA of the CDR3 is TGTGCCACCAGTGATTTGGTACAGGGGACGGGGGAGCAAGAGACCCAGTACTTC.

The chain carries TRBV9 and TRBJ1-3; D is unclear. This CDR3 has 16 amino acids. CDR1 SGDLS and CDR2 YYNGEE come from the germline V gene. V lost 0 bases, J lost 0 bases, and 10 bases lay in between. CDR3 sequence: CASSVGGGGSGNTIYF. DNA of the CDR3: TGTGCCAGCAGCGTAGGAGGAGGCGGCTCTGGAAACACCATATATTTT.

CDR3 bases: TGCGCCAGCAGCTATCAGCGGGAGAGGATGGAGACCCAGTACTTC. Translating gives CASSYQRERMETQYF. V gene TRBV5-1 combines with J gene TRBJ2-5; 8 bases are a match to TRBD2. This CDR3 is 15 amino acids long. V was clipped by 3 bases and J by 5 bases; unmatched bases: 9. Germline lookup yields CDR1 SGHRS and CDR2 YFSETQ.

The V gene is TRBV20-1, the J gene TRBJ2-1; 8 bases align to TRBD2. Per germline, CDR1 DFQATT and CDR2 SNEGSKA (reference sequence). V lost 5 bases and J lost 3; bases outside the gene matches: 6. The CDR3 is 14 residues long. CDR3 DNA: TGCAGTGCTTCGAGCGGGAGTGGCTACAATGAGCAGTTCTTC. Amino acid sequence: CSASSGSGYNEQFF.

CDR3 DNA sequence: TGCAGTGCTAGGCTCACAGATACGCAGTATTTT. As protein: CSARLTDTQYF. The chain employs TRBV20-1 and TRBJ2-3; no clear D gene. The CDR3 has 11 amino acids. The V end was cut by 3 bases, the J end by 2 bases, with 3 bases between. CDR1 is DFQATT, CDR2 SNEGSKA, per germline (reference sequence).

The chain carries TRBV20-1 and TRBJ2-7, with 14 nucleotides matching TRBD2. Germline trimming cut 6 bases from V and 1 base from J; bases unmatched to any gene: 8. The CDR3 contains 16 residues. CDR1 is DFQATT and CDR2 is SNEGSKA in the germline V gene (reference sequence). CDR3 sequence: CSADGTSGRPSYEQYF. CDR3 DNA sequence: TGCAGTGCCGATGGGACTAGCGGGAGACCATCCTACGAGCAGTACTTC.

The chain has TRBV4-3 and TRBJ1-2; TRBD1 is a possible D gene (6 bases). Germline V gives CDR1 LGHNA, CDR2 YSLEER. Trimming removed 3 bases at V and 4 bases at J, with 18 bases between. This CDR3 comprises 16 residues. The CDR3 spells CASSHHGTSRSYGYTF. CDR3 DNA: TGCGCCAGCAGCCACCACGGGACATCGCGGAGCTATGGCTACACCTTC.

This chain joins TRBV20-1 and TRBJ2-1; D is uncertain. The CDR3 is 13 amino acids. With 3 bases removed from V and 8 bases from J, the gap between germline ends came to 14 bases. Germline lookup yields CDR1 DFQATT and CDR2 SNEGSKA (reference sequence). Here the CDR3 reads CSASRTSVDEQFF. The DNA of the CDR3 is TGCAGTGCTAGTAGGACCTCGGTCGATGAGCAGTTCTTC.

The chain employs TRBV24-1 and TRBJ2-2; D uncertain. This CDR3 has 15 residues. V was pared by 5 bases and J by 5 bases, with 14 bases between. From germline, CDR1 is KGHDR and CDR2 SFDVKD. CDR3 in amino acids: CATSAQSPGTGELFF. CDR3 coding DNA: TGTGCCACCAGTGCCCAAAGTCCGGGTACCGGGGAGCTGTTTTTT.

This rearrangement joins TRBV20-1 to TRBJ2-7; tentatively, D is TRBD1 (5 bases). Germline-derived CDR1 and CDR2 are DFQATT and SNEGSKA (reference sequence). V gave up 7 bases and J gave up 2 bases, with 12 bases separating them. CDR3 length: 12 residues. This CDR3 reads CSVRGGAYEQYF. As DNA, the CDR3 is TGCAGTGTTAGGGGCGGAGCCTACGAGCAGTACTTC.

V gene TRBV5-4 combines with J gene TRBJ2-3; a weak D match, TRBD1 (5 bases). The CDR3 totals 15 residues. CDR1 is SGHNT, CDR2 YYREEE, per germline (reference sequence). V was clipped by 4 bases and J by 0 bases, with 12 bases between them. The CDR3 bases are TGTGCCAGCAGCGCACGGCAGGGTAGCACAGATACGCAGTATTTT. It is translated as CASSARQGSTDTQYF.

The chain uses TRBV6-2 or TRBV6-3 and TRBJ2-5; 8 bases fit TRBD1. CDR1 MNHEY and CDR2 SVGEGT come from the germline V gene. V lost 7 bases, J lost 5 bases, and 9 bases stayed unmatched. The CDR3 extends over 14 amino acids. For the CDR3, the DNA is TGTGCCAGCACCCAACTCCGGACAGGGGAGACCCAGTACTTC. The encoded protein is CASTQLRTGETQYF.

J is TRBJ2-1 and V is TRBV20-1; 14 nucleotides match TRBD2. V was pared by 5 bases and J by 7 bases, with 7 bases of the junction left unmatched. This CDR3 spans 15 amino acids. Germline CDR1 DFQATT, CDR2 SNEGSKA (reference sequence). The CDR3 sequence: CSARRLAGGPNEQFF. CDR3 nucleotides: TGCAGTGCTCGCAGACTAGCGGGGGGGCCAAATGAGCAGTTCTTC.

The J gene is TRBJ2-2, the V gene TRBV6-6; 9 nucleotides agree with TRBD2. The CDR3 runs 13 residues. Germline V gene data show CDR1 as MNHNY and CDR2 as SVGAGI (reference sequence). V lost 5 bases to trimming and J lost 7 bases; unmatched junction nucleotides: 2. Written as DNA, the CDR3 is TGTGCCAGCAGTGGGACTAGCTTCGGGGAGCTGTTTTTT. It codes for CASSGTSFGELFF.

This chain connects TRBV7-2 to TRBJ2-3, with D uncertain. The CDR3 has 13 residues. The V end lost 4 bases, the J end lost 2 bases, and 7 bases lay between the germline ends. The germline V gene has CDR1 SGHTA and CDR2 FQGNSA. The CDR3: CASSSTATDTQYF. CDR3 nucleotide sequence: TGTGCCAGCAGCTCTACGGCCACAGATACGCAGTATTTT.

The V gene is TRBV6-5, the J gene TRBJ1-5; TRBD1 matches 7 bases. This CDR3 is 14 amino acids long. V lost 4 bases to trimming and J lost 9 bases; unmatched junction nucleotides: 9. Germline V CDR1 and CDR2: MNHEY, SVGAGI. The CDR3 sequence is CASSSDRRLGPQHF. The CDR3 nucleotides read TGTGCCAGCAGTTCGGACAGGCGCCTCGGGCCCCAGCATTTT.

The V and J genes are TRBV13 and TRBJ1-3, with no clear D. CDR1 PRHDT and CDR2 FYEKMQ come from the germline V gene (reference sequence). The CDR3 is 15 residues long. Trimming shortened V by 5 bases and J by 0 bases, and 11 bases separated the two germline ends. The CDR3 sequence: CASSPRQFSGNTIYF. In DNA, the CDR3 is TGTGCCAGCAGCCCCAGGCAGTTCTCTGGAAACACCATATATTTT.

The chain employs TRBV2 and TRBJ2-2; possibly TRBD2 for D (6 bases). The CDR3 length is 15 residues. V was trimmed by 6 bases and J by 0 bases, leaving 11 bases between them. CDR1 SNHLY and CDR2 FYNNEI come from the germline V gene. CDR3 nucleotide sequence: TGTGCCAGCAGATCGGGACTTCCGAACACCGGGGAGCTGTTTTTT. Translating it yields CASRSGLPNTGELFF.

The chain is built from TRBV4-1 and TRBJ2-5; D is possibly TRBD2 (6 bases). Germline CDR1 is MGHRA and CDR2 is YSYEKL. This CDR3 region has 15 residues. Between the trimmed V and J ends, which lost 0 bases and 5 bases, there was a span of 13 bases. The CDR3 loop is CASSQDWRGRETQYF. The CDR3 nucleotides are TGCGCCAGCAGCCAAGATTGGCGGGGTCGTGAGACCCAGTACTTC.

This clonotype was counted once. The chain joins TRBV29-1 to TRBJ1-5, with D tentatively TRBD1 (5 bases). The germline V and J ends were trimmed by 6 bases and 5 bases, with 14 bases remaining between them. The length of the CDR3 is 13 residues. Germline V gene lookup returns CDR1 SQVTM and CDR2 ANQGSEA. This CDR3 is CSVTQGGDQPQHF. The CDR3 nucleotides read TGCAGCGTAACTCAGGGAGGGGATCAGCCCCAGCATTTT.

The gene calls are TRBV29-1 and TRBJ2-7; no firm D call. Germline CDR1 SQVTM, CDR2 ANQGSEA. Trimming stripped 4 bases from V and 2 bases from J, with 9 bases between. The CDR3 contains 12 residues. The CDR3 reads CSVGGSTYEQYF. Written as DNA, the CDR3 is TGCAGCGTTGGCGGCAGCACCTACGAGCAGTACTTC.

The count of this clonotype is one. This chain joins TRBV28 and TRBJ2-3; no clear D gene. This CDR3 is built from 12 residues. Trimming left V 6 bases short and J 4 bases short, with 8 bases between. Germline values: CDR1 MDHEN, CDR2 SYDVKM. Here the CDR3 reads CASRGYADTQYF. The CDR3 nucleotides are TGTGCCAGCAGGGGGTATGCAGATACGCAGTATTTT.

This rearrangement joins TRBV28 to TRBJ2-7; 8 nucleotides align to TRBD1. J gave up 4 bases and V 9 bases, and 5 bases lay outside the gene matches. From germline, CDR1 is MDHEN and CDR2 SYDVKM. The CDR3 covers 12 residues. The CDR3 reads CASSGGKYEQYF. Here the CDR3 DNA reads TGTGCCAGTTCAGGGGGCAAATACGAGCAGTACTTC.